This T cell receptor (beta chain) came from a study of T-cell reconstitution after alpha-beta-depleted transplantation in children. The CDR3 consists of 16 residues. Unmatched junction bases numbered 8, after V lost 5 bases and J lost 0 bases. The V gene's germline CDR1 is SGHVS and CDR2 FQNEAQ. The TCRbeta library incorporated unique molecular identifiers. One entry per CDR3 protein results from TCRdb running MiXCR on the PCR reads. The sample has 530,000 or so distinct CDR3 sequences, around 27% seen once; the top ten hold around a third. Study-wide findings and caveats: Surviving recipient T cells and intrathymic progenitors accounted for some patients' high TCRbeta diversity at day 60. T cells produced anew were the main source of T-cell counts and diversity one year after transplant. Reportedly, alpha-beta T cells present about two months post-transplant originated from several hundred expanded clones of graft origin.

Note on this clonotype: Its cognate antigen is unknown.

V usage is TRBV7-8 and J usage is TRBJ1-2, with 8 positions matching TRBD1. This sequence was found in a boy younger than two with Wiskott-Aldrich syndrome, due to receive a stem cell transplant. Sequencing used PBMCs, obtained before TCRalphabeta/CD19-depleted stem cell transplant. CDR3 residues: CASSITNRGTNYGYTF. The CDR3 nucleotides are TGTGCCAGCAGCATCACAAACAGGGGGACTAACTATGGCTACACCTTC.